The present T cell receptor (beta chain) was sequenced within a study of Ad26.COV2.S vaccination and SARS-CoV-2 variants. Whole-study results and caveats: The study found higher spike-specific TCR breadth in vaccine than placebo recipients.

On this clone itself: Antigen unknown.

As for treatment: roughly 18 received Ad26.COV2.S at low or high dose, single or two shots; 5 received placebo; per-sample allocation not given. Samples came from day 63 after the first vaccine or placebo injection. This person who donated was an adult of 18-55 years in Boston. Sequencing used immunoSEQ multiplex PCR; TCRdb keeps in-frame clones, though not all of them. The repertoire consists of under 500,000 clones, with about 90% occurring once and the leading ten covering about 1.7%. The sample was peripheral blood, taken in a trial of Ad26.COV2.S vaccine versus placebo. The sequence was obtained from a person aged 18 to 59 who received the Ad26.COV2.S COVID-19 vaccine or a placebo.

The CDR3 region has the DNA TGTGCCAGCAGTTACTCGAACGGGGCGGGAGAGACCCAGTACTTC. Translated: CASSYSNGAGETQYF. The chain couples TRBV6-5 to TRBJ2-5; perhaps D is TRBD1 or TRBD2 (5 bases each). Trimming shortened V by 0 bases and J by 4 bases, and 12 bases separated the two germline ends. The CDR3 totals 15 residues. CDR1 is MNHEY, CDR2 SVGAGI, per germline.